Given below is one T cell receptor (beta chain) in context. Antigen specificity is unknown. This specimen comes from a study of T-cell memory formation after mild COVID-19. Study results and caveats: The finding that pre-infection memory included some responding clones suggested that cross-reactive memory joined.

The TCR alpha and TCR beta cDNA libraries, bearing sample barcodes and UMIs, were generated by 5'RACE using constant-segment primers. TCRdb ran MiXCR on the 5' RACE reads and lists one entry per CDR3 protein. The sample lists about 400,000 distinct CDR3 sequences, about 17% occurring once. V shed 2 bases and J 2 bases; nucleotides not matched to a gene: 6. This CDR3 has 17 residues. This clonotype was sampled from a man younger than 35 who had mild COVID-19 (a few samples of this study predate the infection). Cell type and time point are not known. Sequences were obtained from PBMCs or a T cell subset sorted from them (not recorded which). The chain employs TRBV12-3 or TRBV12-4 and TRBJ2-6; TRBD1 agrees at 7 bases. The CDR3 loop reads CASSLQGVEAGANVLTF. The DNA of the CDR3 is TGTGCCAGCAGTTTACAGGGGGTCGAGGCTGGGGCCAACGTCCTGACTTTC.